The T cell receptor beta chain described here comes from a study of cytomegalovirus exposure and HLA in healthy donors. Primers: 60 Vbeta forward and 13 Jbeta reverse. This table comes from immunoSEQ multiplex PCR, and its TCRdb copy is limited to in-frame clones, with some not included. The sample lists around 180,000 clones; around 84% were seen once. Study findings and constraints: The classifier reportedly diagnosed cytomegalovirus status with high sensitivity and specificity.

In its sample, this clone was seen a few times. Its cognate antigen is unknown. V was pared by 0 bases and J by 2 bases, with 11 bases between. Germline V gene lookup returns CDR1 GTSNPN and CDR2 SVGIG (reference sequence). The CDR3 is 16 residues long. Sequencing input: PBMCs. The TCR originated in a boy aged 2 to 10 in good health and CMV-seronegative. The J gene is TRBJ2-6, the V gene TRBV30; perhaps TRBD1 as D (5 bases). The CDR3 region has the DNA TGTGCCTGGAGTGTAAGTGTGGGGCCTGGGGCCAACGTCCTGACTTTC. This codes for CAWSVSVGPGANVLTF.